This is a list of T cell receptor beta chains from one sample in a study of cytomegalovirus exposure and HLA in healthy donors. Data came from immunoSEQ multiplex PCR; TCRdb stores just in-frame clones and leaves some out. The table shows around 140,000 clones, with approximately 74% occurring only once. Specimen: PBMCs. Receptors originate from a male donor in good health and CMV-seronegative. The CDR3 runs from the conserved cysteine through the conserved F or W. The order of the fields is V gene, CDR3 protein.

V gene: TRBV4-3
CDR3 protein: CASSQEGRTSTDTQYF

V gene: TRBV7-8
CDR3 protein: CASSSRQGAVTNYGYTF

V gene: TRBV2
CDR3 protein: CASSSQGGFTQYF

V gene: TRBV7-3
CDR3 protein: CASSLNRRGSYEQYF

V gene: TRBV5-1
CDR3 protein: CASSPWGGSSGNTIYF

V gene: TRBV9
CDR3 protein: CASSVALGQNEQFF

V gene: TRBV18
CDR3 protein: CASSPRDRADNQPQHF

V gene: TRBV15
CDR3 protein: CATSRDLGQQNTEAFF

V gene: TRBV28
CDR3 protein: CASSPTGLAGYNEQFF

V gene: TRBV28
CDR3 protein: CASSSGRILAGANNEQFF